The 26 T cell receptor beta chains reported below all come from one sample, sequenced in a study of T cell repertoires in cytomegalovirus infection. TCRdb analysed the reads with MiXCR anew, one entry per CDR3 protein. Here the sample spans fewer than 200,000 distinct CDR3 sequences, around 20% being singletons. Source material: PBMCs. The receptors stem from a human donor in good health (CMV status not recorded). Some clones in this sample may be carry-over from other donors' samples.

This clonotype showed up just once. It may be a read error: a sequence one base away is much more abundant. The chain has TRBV7-7 and TRBJ2-1; D perhaps matches TRBD2 (6 bases). Germline V CDR1 and CDR2: SSHAT, FNYEAQ (reference sequence). The CDR3 length is 14 residues. Here the CDR3 reads CASSLALTAGEQFF. The CDR3 DNA follows: TGTGCTAGCAGCTTAGCCCTCACAGCGGGTGAGCAGTTCTTC.

This clonotype was observed a single time. This chain joins TRBV19 and TRBJ1-2, with a weak D call TRBD1 (5 bases). Germline V gives CDR1 LNHDA, CDR2 SQIVND (reference sequence). The CDR3 runs to 15 residues. Trimming pared 8 bases from V and 4 bases from J, leaving 20 bases between. CDR3 bases: TGTGCCAGTCGGGCCGGGGCCCGGACTAGCTATGGCTACACCTTC. As protein: CASRAGARTSYGYTF.

The rearrangement uses TRBV28 and TRBJ2-7, with a weak D call TRBD2 (6 bases). Trimming left V 3 bases short and J 5 bases short, with 14 bases between. CDR1 MDHEN and CDR2 SYDVKM come from the germline V gene. The CDR3 has 14 residues. The CDR3 sequence is CASSFRGPGDEQYF. In DNA form, the CDR3 reads TGTGCCAGCAGTTTTCGCGGGCCGGGGGACGAGCAGTACTTC.

The chain couples TRBV28 to TRBJ2-2; D ambiguous. The CDR3 is 16 residues long. The V gene lost 6 bases and the J gene lost 0 bases, with 14 bases spanning the gap. Germline loops: CDR1 MDHEN, CDR2 SYDVKM. The DNA of the CDR3 is TGTGCCAGCAGGGCGGTGGGCAGCGCGAACACCGGGGAGCTGTTTTTT. Translating gives CASRAVGSANTGELFF.

The rearrangement links TRBV12-3 or TRBV12-4 to TRBJ2-7, with 9 bases matching TRBD1. CDR3 length equals 17 residues. The J segment lost 5 bases and the V segment lost 2 bases, leaving 13 bases of the junction unmatched. CDR3 nucleotides: TGTGCCAGCAGTTTAAAACTGGGGGACAGGGTGTCGGACGAGCAGTACTTC. It is translated as CASSLKLGDRVSDEQYF.

There are many counts of this clonotype. This chain links TRBV7-9 with TRBJ2-7, with D tentatively TRBD1 or TRBD2 (5 bases each). The CDR3 is 14 amino acids. Between the trimmed V and J ends, which lost 1 base and 3 bases, there was a span of 10 bases. The germline V gene has CDR1 SEHNR and CDR2 FQNEAQ (reference sequence). This CDR3 is CASSLGDAHYEQYF. CDR3 in DNA: TGTGCCAGCAGCTTAGGGGACGCGCACTACGAGCAGTACTTC.

The sample holds a few counts of this clonotype. The V gene is TRBV5-4, the J gene TRBJ2-7; D remains ambiguous. In germline, CDR1 is SGHNT, CDR2 YYREEE (reference sequence). CDR3 size: 13 residues. Between the trimmed V and J ends, which lost 2 bases and 2 bases, there was a span of 8 bases. In DNA, the CDR3 is TGTGCCAGCAGCTTTGGCCTAGCCTACGAGCAGTACTTC. As protein: CASSFGLAYEQYF.

The rearrangement joins TRBV7-8 to TRBJ1-4, with 9 bases that match TRBD1. Germline-derived CDR1 and CDR2 are SGHVS and FQNEAQ. Unmatched junction bases numbered 11, after V lost 1 base and J lost 8 bases. This CDR3 is 17 amino acids long. CDR3 in DNA: TGTGCCAGCAGCTTAGGAGAGACAGGGGGGACTAGGGAAAAACTGTTTTTT. Translating gives CASSLGETGGTREKLFF. Full variable domain (missing parts from reference TRBV7-8 and TRBJ1-4): GAGVSQSPRYKVAKRGQDVALRCDPISGHVSLFWYQQALGQGPEFLTYFQNEAQLDKSGLPSDRFFAERPEGSVSTLKIQRTQQEDSAVYLCASSLGETGGTREKLFFGSGTQLSVL.

The CDR3 region is CASSFGSRSYSPLHF. The DNA of the CDR3 is TGTGCCAGCAGTTTCGGCTCGCGTTCATATTCACCCCTCCACTTT. The chain employs TRBV12-3 or TRBV12-4 and TRBJ1-6, with D uncertain. The germline V and J ends were trimmed by 3 bases and 8 bases, with 14 bases remaining between them. The CDR3 consists of 15 residues.

The gene calls are TRBV29-1 and TRBJ2-7; 8 nucleotides line up with TRBD1. Germline CDR1 SQVTM, CDR2 ANQGSEA. The CDR3 length is 14 residues. Trimming took 6 bases from V and 2 from J; bases not matched to a gene: 9. The CDR3 coding sequence is TGCAGCGTGACAGGGGCGACCTTCACCTACGAGCAGTACTTC. Its protein is CSVTGATFTYEQYF.

This clonotype was seen only a few times. The chain has TRBV20-1 and TRBJ2-1; D is undetermined. The ends were cut back, 2 bases at V and 6 bases at J, with 2 bases in the middle. The CDR3 runs to 10 residues. Germline lookup yields CDR1 DFQATT and CDR2 SNEGSKA (reference sequence). CDR3 protein: CSARSNEQFF. CDR3 DNA: TGCAGTGCTAGAAGCAATGAGCAGTTCTTC.

This clonotype was picked up a small number of times. J is TRBJ2-1 and V is TRBV2, with 8 bases fitting TRBD2. This CDR3 has 15 residues. Trimming cost V 6 bases and J 4 bases; bases outside gene matches: 8. The germline V gene has CDR1 SNHLY and CDR2 FYNNEI. For the CDR3, the DNA is TGTGCCAGCAGGTCCACTAGCGGTCCTTACAATGAGCAGTTCTTC. It codes for CASRSTSGPYNEQFF.

A few counts support this clonotype. The genes are TRBV7-3 and TRBJ1-1, with no clear D. CDR1 is SGHTA and CDR2 is FQGTGA in the germline V gene. This CDR3 has 14 residues. V dropped 6 bases and J dropped 6 bases, with 17 bases sitting between them. The CDR3 protein is CASRLREQSPEAFF. The DNA for the CDR3 is TGTGCCAGCAGGCTTCGTGAGCAGTCCCCTGAAGCTTTCTTT.

This clonotype was counted between two and nine times. The chain recombines TRBV11-3 with TRBJ2-7, with 13 bases that match TRBD2. Trimming at V came to 5 bases and at J to 6 bases, leaving 7 bases not matched to a gene. The CDR3 is 15 residues long. The germline V gene has CDR1 SGHNT and CDR2 YENEEA. The CDR3 reads CASSRTSGSSREQYF. As DNA, the CDR3 is TGTGCCAGCAGCCGGACTAGCGGGAGCTCGCGCGAGCAGTACTTC.

A note on this clonotype: The junction departs from the called germline gene at one end, perhaps through a read error. J is TRBJ2-2 and V is TRBV2, with D possibly TRBD2 on 5 matching bases. Germline-derived CDR1 and CDR2 are SNHLY and FYNNEI. This CDR3 has 15 residues. This CDR3 is CASSVVQPNTGELLF. For the CDR3, the DNA is TGTGCCAGCAGTGTCGTGCAGCCTAACACCGGGGAGCTGCTTTTT. Variable domain in full (rest from reference TRBV2 and TRBJ2-2): EPEVTQTPSHQVTQMGQEVILRCVPISNHLYFYWYRQILGQKVEFLVSFYNNEISEKSEIFDDQFSVERPDGSNFTLKIRSTKLEDSAMYFCASSVVQPNTGELLFGEGSRLTVL.

This clonotype was counted a few times. DNA of the CDR3: TGCAGTGCTAGAGCGGGACAGGGGGTCAACGAGCAGTACTTC. Amino acids: CSARAGQGVNEQYF. J is TRBJ2-7 and V is TRBV20-1; 11 positions agree with TRBD1. Germline V gene sequence: CDR1 DFQATT, CDR2 SNEGSKA (reference sequence). V was pared by 1 base and J by 5 bases, with 4 bases of the junction left unmatched. This CDR3 region has 14 residues.

This clonotype came up many times. This sequence joins TRBV6-1 and TRBJ2-6; D uncertain. V was cut by 6 bases and J by 0 bases, with 15 bases left in between. CDR1 is MNHNS, CDR2 SASEGT, per germline. The CDR3 totals 17 residues. CDR3 sequence: CASRWTTLGSGANVLTF. In DNA form, the CDR3 reads TGTGCCAGCAGGTGGACGACTTTGGGCTCTGGGGCCAACGTCCTGACTTTC.

V usage is TRBV2 and J usage is TRBJ1-6, with TRBD1 as a possible D gene (5 bases). The V end lost 3 bases, the J end lost 9 bases, and 15 bases lay between the germline ends. The germline V gene encodes CDR1 SNHLY and CDR2 FYNNEI. The length of the CDR3 is 15 residues. The CDR3, as DNA: TGTGCCAGCAGTGATGGGCAGGGAAAGAGTTCACCCCTCCACTTT. It translates to CASSDGQGKSSPLHF.

This clonotype was picked up a small number of times. J is TRBJ1-3 and V is TRBV2; possibly TRBD1 for D (6 bases). This CDR3 comprises 17 residues. Germline V gene sequence: CDR1 SNHLY, CDR2 FYNNEI. The V gene lost 6 bases and the J gene lost 0 bases, with 18 bases spanning the gap. CDR3 loop: CASSERAGAISGNTIYF. CDR3 sequence (DNA): TGTGCCAGCAGCGAGCGGGCGGGGGCGATCTCTGGAAACACCATATATTTT.

This clonotype has at least ten counts. The gene calls are TRBV12-3 or TRBV12-4 and TRBJ2-7, with TRBD2 matching over 14 bases. The CDR3 sequence is 15 residues long. After removal of 6 bases from V and 3 bases from J, the junction contained 4 bases not matched to a gene. CDR3 DNA sequence: TGTGCCAGCAGGTCGGGACTAGCGGGAGACTACGAGCAGTACTTC. It specifies CASRSGLAGDYEQYF.

This clonotype was seen repeatedly, ten times or more. J is TRBJ2-7 and V is TRBV7-2; unclear D gene. The CDR3 is made up of 15 amino acids. The ends were cut back, 3 bases at V and 4 bases at J, with 16 bases in the middle. CDR1 and CDR2 (germline): SGHTA, FQGNSA. This CDR3 is CASSLETFGSYEQYF. The CDR3 DNA follows: TGTGCCAGCAGCTTGGAGACATTTGGTTCTTACGAGCAGTACTTC.

Many counts were recorded for this clonotype. The rearrangement links TRBV28 to TRBJ1-1, with TRBD1 matching over 10 bases. The J segment lost 5 bases and the V segment lost 5 bases, leaving 5 bases of the junction unmatched. This CDR3 contains 14 residues. Germline CDR1 MDHEN, CDR2 SYDVKM. The CDR3 sequence: CASSQPGQGTEAFF. The CDR3 DNA sequence: TGTGCCAGCAGTCAACCGGGACAGGGGACTGAAGCTTTCTTT.

This clonotype was counted at least ten times. This chain uses TRBV28 with TRBJ1-5; 8 bases match TRBD1. Germline values: CDR1 MDHEN, CDR2 SYDVKM. This CDR3 has 16 residues. V gave up 5 bases and J gave up 6 bases; unmatched junction bases: 12. The DNA of the CDR3 is TGTGCCAGCAGTCCCCCGGGGGGACAGGTTGGTCAGCCCCAGCATTTT. It codes for CASSPPGGQVGQPQHF.

This clonotype has only a few counts. The chain employs TRBV6-2 or TRBV6-3 and TRBJ2-7, with 9 bases aligning to TRBD1. The CDR3 consists of 16 residues. The V segment lost 7 bases and the J segment 3 bases; nucleotides outside the gene matches: 13. Germline-derived CDR1 and CDR2 are MNHEY and SVGEGT. DNA of the CDR3: TGTGCCAGCACTCGGGAAACAGGGGGCGCGAACTACGAGCAGTACTTC. Translated: CASTRETGGANYEQYF.

The chain uses TRBV19 and TRBJ2-4; weak D call: TRBD2 (6 bases). Germline assignment: CDR1 LNHDA and CDR2 SQIVND (reference sequence). The CDR3 has 17 residues. The V and J ends lost 4 bases and 3 bases respectively, with 19 bases between them. CDR3 residues: CASSTSGTPGDKNIQYF. In nucleotides, the CDR3 is TGTGCCAGTAGTACTTCCGGGACTCCGGGGGACAAAAACATTCAGTACTTC.

The chain uses TRBV25-1 and TRBJ2-1; 8 bases line up with TRBD2. Germline lookup yields CDR1 MGHDK and CDR2 SYGVNS. The CDR3 is 19 amino acids. Losses at the gene ends were 2 bases for V and 7 bases for J; bases not matched to a gene: 19. The CDR3, as DNA: TGTGCCAGCAGTGAAACAACCCGACGGGCGGGGGGCCGAACGAATGAGCAGTTCTTC. Translating it yields CASSETTRRAGGRTNEQFF.